A single sample is the source of the 22 T cell receptor beta chains below, sequenced in a study of blood T cell repertoires in COVID-19. Libraries were prepared by immunoSEQ multiplex PCR; TCRdb keeps only in-frame clonotypes and omits some of them. The table includes nearly 300,000 clones, 70% to 90% detected once. Material: peripheral blood. The receptors were gathered from a woman aged 25 to 39 who had recovered from COVID-19.

The J gene is TRBJ2-7, the V gene TRBV4-1; D ambiguous. The CDR3 totals 15 residues. Germline lookup yields CDR1 MGHRA and CDR2 YSYEKL. The ends were cut back, 4 bases at V and 4 bases at J, with 17 bases in the middle. CDR3 region: CASSLSGASTYEQYF. CDR3 nucleotide sequence: TGCGCCAGCAGCCTCTCAGGTGCTTCTACGTACGAGCAGTACTTC.

The chain links TRBV3-1 (or the pseudogene TRBV3-2) to TRBJ2-2; D is possibly TRBD2 (5 bases). Germline loops: CDR1 LGHDT, CDR2 YNNKEL (reference sequence). The CDR3 has 14 residues. V lost 3 bases and J lost 4, with 9 bases in between. CDR3 DNA: TGTGCCAGCAGCCACCCTGCGGGCACCGGGGAGCTGTTTTTT. As protein: CASSHPAGTGELFF.

The chain combines TRBV28 with TRBJ2-7; perhaps TRBD2 as D (6 bases). V gave up 9 bases and J gave up 4 bases, with 16 bases separating them. Germline V gene sequence: CDR1 MDHEN, CDR2 SYDVKM. This CDR3 spans 13 amino acids. CDR3 protein: CARRVWRGYEQYF. DNA of the CDR3: TGTGCCAGGAGGGTTTGGCGGGGTTACGAGCAGTACTTC.

CDR3 protein: CASSPGPGTSYEQYF. CDR3 bases: TGTGCCAGCAGCCCCGGCCCGGGTACCTCCTACGAGCAGTACTTC. This chain connects TRBV5-4 to TRBJ2-7; no reliable D call. V was pared by 4 bases and J by 0 bases, with 14 bases between. From germline, CDR1 is SGHNT and CDR2 YYREEE (reference sequence). This CDR3 is built from 15 residues.

CDR3 coding DNA: TGCAGCGGTGGGATACAGGGGAACACTGAAGCTTTCTTT. Protein: CSGGIQGNTEAFF. This chain joins TRBV29-1 and TRBJ1-1; D may be TRBD1 (6 bases). The ends were cut back, 7 bases at V and 1 base at J, with 13 bases in the middle. Germline CDR1 is SQVTM and CDR2 is ANQGSEA. The length of the CDR3 is 13 residues.

Points on this clone: Different DNA sequences within this sample yield the same CDR3. The CDR3 region has the DNA TGTGCCAGCAGTTTAACGGGGAACACTGAAGCTTTCTTT. This gives the protein CASSLTGNTEAFF. The chain recombines TRBV12-3 or TRBV12-4 with TRBJ1-1; D gene unclear. This CDR3 spans 13 amino acids. Trimming pared 2 bases from V and 1 base from J, leaving 5 bases between.

This clone turned up a few times. This sequence joins TRBV10-3 and TRBJ2-6; maybe TRBD2 (6 bases). This CDR3 has 16 residues. The germline CDR1 and CDR2 sequences are ENHRY and SYGVKD. The ends were cut back, 6 bases at V and 0 bases at J, with 12 bases in the middle. The DNA of the CDR3 is TGTGCCATCAGGCGGGACTCAAACTCTGGGGCCAACGTCCTGACTTTC. Translated: CAIRRDSNSGANVLTF.

The table lists this clone with a few counts. The chain employs TRBV15 and TRBJ1-1; D perhaps matches TRBD1 (5 bases). This CDR3 is built from 13 residues. Trimming took 0 bases from V and 5 from J, leaving 7 bases between them. CDR1 is LNHNV and CDR2 is YYDKDF in the germline V gene (reference sequence). The CDR3 DNA reads as TGTGCCACCAGCAGAGACAGGGAAACTGAAGCTTTCTTT. It codes for CATSRDRETEAFF.

This chain uses TRBV15 with TRBJ2-2, with D uncertain. The CDR3 is 15 amino acids. Per germline, CDR1 LNHNV and CDR2 YYDKDF (reference sequence). The germline V and J ends were trimmed by 3 bases and 4 bases, with 12 bases remaining between them. DNA of the CDR3: TGTGCCACCAGCAGGGAGAATCTACCCACCGGGGAGCTGTTTTTT. This encodes CATSRENLPTGELFF.

J is TRBJ2-5 and V is TRBV27, with D maybe TRBD1 (5 bases). CDR1 MNHEY and CDR2 SMNVEV come from the germline V gene (reference sequence). This CDR3 has 16 residues. With 1 base removed from V and 5 bases from J, the gap between germline ends came to 17 bases. The CDR3 here is CASSLYAGNYRETQYF. CDR3 in DNA: TGTGCCAGCAGTTTATATGCAGGGAATTATAGGGAGACCCAGTACTTC.

The chain combines TRBV28 with TRBJ1-4; no definite D call. The CDR3 is 12 residues long. CDR1 is MDHEN, CDR2 SYDVKM, per germline. The V and J ends lost 1 base and 14 bases respectively, with 11 bases between them. Here the CDR3 DNA reads TGTGCCAGCAGTTTATATGAGGGTTTGCTGTTTTTT. It yields the protein CASSLYEGLLFF.

The chain is built from TRBV5-1 and TRBJ1-2; 8 bases match TRBD1. CDR1 is SGHRS and CDR2 is YFSETQ in the germline V gene. J was trimmed by 3 bases and V by 4 bases; bases with no gene match: 14. The CDR3 is 17 residues long. CDR3 sequence reads: CASSEPQGAGVYYGYTF. CDR3 DNA sequence: TGCGCCAGCAGCGAACCTCAGGGGGCAGGAGTGTACTATGGCTACACCTTC. The variable domain in full, completed from reference TRBV5-1 and TRBJ1-2, reads KAGVTQTPRYLIKTRGQQVTLSCSPISGHRSVSWYQQTPGQGLQFLFEYFSETQRNKGNFPGRFSGRQFSNSRSEMNVSTLELGDSALYLCASSEPQGAGVYYGYTFGSGTRLTVV.

The genes are TRBV28 and TRBJ2-7; D call uncertain. This CDR3 is built from 15 residues. Germline assignment: CDR1 MDHEN and CDR2 SYDVKM. Trimming took 4 bases from V and 4 from J, leaving 17 bases between them. The CDR3 is CASSSSGASFYEQYF. The CDR3 nucleotides read TGTGCCAGCAGTTCATCAGGTGCCTCCTTTTACGAGCAGTACTTC.

This rearrangement joins TRBV28 to TRBJ2-2; the D gene is possibly TRBD1 (6 bases). CDR3 length equals 11 residues. Trimming pared 5 bases from V and 10 bases from J, leaving 8 bases between. CDR1 is MDHEN, CDR2 SYDVKM, per germline. The CDR3: CASSNRVELFF. Here the CDR3 DNA reads TGTGCCAGCAGTAACAGGGTGGAGCTGTTTTTT.

V usage is TRBV7-9 and J usage is TRBJ1-4; 8 bases are shared with TRBD1. Germline values: CDR1 SEHNR, CDR2 FQNEAQ (reference sequence). This CDR3 spans 16 amino acids. After removal of 1 base from V and 1 base from J, the junction contained 2 bases not matched to a gene. The CDR3 protein is CASSLGQGRTNEKLFF. The DNA of the CDR3 is TGTGCCAGCAGCTTAGGACAGGGGAGAACTAATGAAAAACTGTTTTTT.

The chain carries TRBV2 and TRBJ2-7, with 7 nucleotides matching TRBD1. CDR1 is SNHLY and CDR2 is FYNNEI in the germline V gene. Trimming cost V 5 bases and J 3 bases; bases outside gene matches: 7. The length of the CDR3 is 14 residues. CDR3 residues: CASSPTGSGYEQYF. The CDR3, as DNA: TGTGCCAGCAGTCCGACAGGGAGCGGCTACGAGCAGTACTTC.

V usage is TRBV6-5 and J usage is TRBJ1-5; TRBD1 matches 9 bases. This CDR3 comprises 14 residues. From germline, CDR1 is MNHEY and CDR2 SVGAGI. With 6 bases clipped from V and 7 bases from J, the junction kept 7 bases outside the gene matches. This CDR3 reads CASSPGTGKQPQHF. The CDR3 DNA reads TGTGCCAGCAGCCCCGGGACAGGGAAACAGCCCCAGCATTTT.

The table lists this clone with a few counts. The rearrangement links TRBV29-1 to TRBJ2-1; D might be TRBD1 (5 bases). This CDR3 has 12 amino acids. Germline assignment: CDR1 SQVTM and CDR2 ANQGSEA. V was clipped by 2 bases and J by 9 bases, with 11 bases between them. The CDR3 here is CSVELLRGEQFF. For the CDR3, the DNA is TGCAGCGTTGAACTGTTAAGGGGTGAGCAGTTCTTC.

The J gene is TRBJ2-1, the V gene TRBV11-3; tentative D call: TRBD1 (6 bases). The CDR3 is 14 amino acids. V lost 5 bases, J lost 1 base, and 9 bases lay in between. The germline V gene has CDR1 SGHNT and CDR2 YENEEA. CDR3 amino acids: CASSEQGSYNEQFF. The CDR3 DNA follows: TGTGCCAGCAGCGAACAGGGATCCTACAATGAGCAGTTCTTC.

The chain combines TRBV4-2 with TRBJ1-1; D might be TRBD1 (6 bases). The germline V gene has CDR1 LGHNA and CDR2 YNFKEQ. Trimming removed 0 bases at V and 10 bases at J, with 18 bases between. The CDR3 sequence is 15 residues long. CDR3 DNA: TGTGCCAGCAGCCAAGAAGGTGGGCAGGGGAGAAGAGCTTTCTTT. Protein: CASSQEGGQGRRAFF.

V gene TRBV9 combines with J gene TRBJ1-2; tentative D call: TRBD1 (6 bases). The CDR3 sequence is 17 residues long. In germline, CDR1 is SGDLS, CDR2 YYNGEE. With 0 bases removed from V and 8 bases from J, the gap between germline ends came to 23 bases. Here the CDR3 reads CASSVVNTLGGRAGYTF. The CDR3 DNA follows: TGTGCCAGCAGCGTAGTTAACACGCTTGGGGGCAGGGCAGGCTACACCTTC.

CDR3: CASSSDRVHEQYF. The CDR3 nucleotides read TGTGCCAGCAGCTCCGACAGGGTCCACGAGCAGTACTTC. This chain uses TRBV6-5 with TRBJ2-7; TRBD1 aligns across 7 bases. Germline loops: CDR1 MNHEY, CDR2 SVGAGI. The CDR3 covers 13 residues. Trimming took 6 bases from V and 5 from J; bases not matched to a gene: 7.